The T cell receptor beta chain described here comes from a study of human T cells and chemical hapten exposure. Germline-derived CDR1 and CDR2 are MDHEN and SYDVKM. Trimming took off 5 bases at V and 3 bases at J, with 11 bases between the two ends. CDR3 length: 13 residues. Time point denoted: patch test 3, about 24 weeks after DPC sensitization. The sample's treatment: therapeutic diphenylcyclopropenone sensitization with weekly scalp DPC. This clonotype was counted at least ten times. TCRdb reprocessed the RACE reads via MiXCR and lists one record per CDR3 protein. The sample shows about 92,000 distinct CDR3 sequences, roughly 11% of them seen only once.

This chain links TRBV28 with TRBJ2-7; possible D gene TRBD2, 6 bases. The material sequenced was whole blood, taken in connection with sensitization to the hapten diphenylcyclopropenone (DPC). The sequence derives from a woman aged 25 to 39 with alopecia areata. Some clones in this sample may be carry-over from other donors' samples. The chain's CDR3 is CASSGPGGYEQYV. In DNA form, the CDR3 reads TGTGCCAGCAGTGGACCCGGGGGCTACGAGCAGTACGTC.